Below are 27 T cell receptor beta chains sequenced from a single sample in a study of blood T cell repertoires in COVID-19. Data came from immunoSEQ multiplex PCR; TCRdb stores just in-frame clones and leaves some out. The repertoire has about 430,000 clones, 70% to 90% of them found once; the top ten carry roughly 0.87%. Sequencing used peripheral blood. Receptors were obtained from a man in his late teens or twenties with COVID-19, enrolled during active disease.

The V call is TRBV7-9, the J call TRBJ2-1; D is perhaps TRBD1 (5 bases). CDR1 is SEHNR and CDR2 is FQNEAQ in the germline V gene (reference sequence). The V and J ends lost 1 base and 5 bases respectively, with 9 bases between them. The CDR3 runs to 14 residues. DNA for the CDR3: TGTGCCAGCAGCTTAGTAGGCAGGGACAATGAGCAGTTCTTC. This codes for CASSLVGRDNEQFF.

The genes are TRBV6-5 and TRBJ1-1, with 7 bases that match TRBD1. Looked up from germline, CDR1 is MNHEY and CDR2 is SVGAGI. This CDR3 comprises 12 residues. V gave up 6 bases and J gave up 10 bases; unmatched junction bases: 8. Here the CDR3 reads CASSSGQVGAFF. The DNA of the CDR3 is TGTGCCAGCAGCTCCGGACAGGTAGGAGCTTTCTTT.

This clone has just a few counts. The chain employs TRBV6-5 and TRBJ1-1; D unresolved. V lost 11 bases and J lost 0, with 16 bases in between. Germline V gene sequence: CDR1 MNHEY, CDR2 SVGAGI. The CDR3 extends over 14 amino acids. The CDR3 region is CAPFLGRMNTEAFF. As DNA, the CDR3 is TGTGCCCCCTTCCTGGGCAGGATGAACACTGAAGCTTTCTTT.

CDR3 sequence (DNA): TGTGCCAGTAGTATAGGGGGGAGGACGGCAAACTATGGCTACACCTTC. It yields the protein CASSIGGRTANYGYTF. This rearrangement joins TRBV19 to TRBJ1-2, with D maybe TRBD1 (5 bases). The germline V gene encodes CDR1 LNHDA and CDR2 SQIVND (reference sequence). CDR3 size: 16 residues. Trimming cost V 1 base and J 2 bases, with 14 bases left between them.

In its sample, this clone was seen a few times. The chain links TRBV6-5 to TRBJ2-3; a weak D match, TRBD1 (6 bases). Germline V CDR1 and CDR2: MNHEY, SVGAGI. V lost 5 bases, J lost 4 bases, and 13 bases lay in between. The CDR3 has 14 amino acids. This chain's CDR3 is CASSPRTDPDTQYF. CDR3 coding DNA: TGTGCCAGCAGTCCTCGGACAGACCCAGATACGCAGTATTTT.

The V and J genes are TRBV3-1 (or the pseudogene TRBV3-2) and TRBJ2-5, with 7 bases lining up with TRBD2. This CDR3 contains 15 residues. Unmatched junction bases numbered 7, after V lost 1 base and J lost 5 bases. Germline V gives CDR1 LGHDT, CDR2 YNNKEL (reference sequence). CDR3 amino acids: CASSQAEDGGETQYF. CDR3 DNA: TGTGCCAGCAGCCAAGCGGAGGACGGGGGGGAGACCCAGTACTTC.

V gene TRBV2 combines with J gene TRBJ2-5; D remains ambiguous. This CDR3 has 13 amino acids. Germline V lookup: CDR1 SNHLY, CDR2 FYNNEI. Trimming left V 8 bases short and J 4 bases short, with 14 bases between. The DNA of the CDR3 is TGTGCCAGCCGAGTTCGACTCCGAGAGACCCAGTACTTC. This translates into CASRVRLRETQYF.

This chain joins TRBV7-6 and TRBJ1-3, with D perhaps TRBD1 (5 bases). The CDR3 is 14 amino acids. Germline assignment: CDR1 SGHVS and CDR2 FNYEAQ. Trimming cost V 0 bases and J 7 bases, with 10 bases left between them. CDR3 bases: TGTGCCAGCAGCTTAGCAGGGCAGGGCAACACCATATATTTT. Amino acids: CASSLAGQGNTIYF.

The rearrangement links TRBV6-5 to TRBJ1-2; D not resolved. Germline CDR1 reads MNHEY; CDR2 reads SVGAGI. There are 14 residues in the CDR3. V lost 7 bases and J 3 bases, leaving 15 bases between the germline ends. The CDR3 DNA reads TGTGCCAGCAAAACGCAGGCGTCCCACTATGGCTACACCTTC. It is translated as CASKTQASHYGYTF.

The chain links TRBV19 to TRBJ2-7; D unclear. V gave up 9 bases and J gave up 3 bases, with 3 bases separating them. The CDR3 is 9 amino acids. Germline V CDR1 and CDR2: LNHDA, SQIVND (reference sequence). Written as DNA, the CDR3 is TGTGCCAGCCACTACGAGCAGTACTTC. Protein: CASHYEQYF.

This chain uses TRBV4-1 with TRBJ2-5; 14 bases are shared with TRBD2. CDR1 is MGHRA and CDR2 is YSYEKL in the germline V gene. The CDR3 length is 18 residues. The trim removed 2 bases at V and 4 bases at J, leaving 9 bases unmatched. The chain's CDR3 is CASSQPGLAGGGGETQYF. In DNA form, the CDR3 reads TGCGCCAGCAGCCAACCTGGACTAGCGGGAGGAGGAGGAGAGACCCAGTACTTC.

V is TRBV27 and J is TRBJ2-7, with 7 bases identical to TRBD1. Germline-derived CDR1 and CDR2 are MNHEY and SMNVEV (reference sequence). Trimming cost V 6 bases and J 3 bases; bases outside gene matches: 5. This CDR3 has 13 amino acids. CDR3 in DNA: TGTGCCAGCAGAAGACAGGGAAACTACGAGCAGTACTTC. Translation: CASRRQGNYEQYF.

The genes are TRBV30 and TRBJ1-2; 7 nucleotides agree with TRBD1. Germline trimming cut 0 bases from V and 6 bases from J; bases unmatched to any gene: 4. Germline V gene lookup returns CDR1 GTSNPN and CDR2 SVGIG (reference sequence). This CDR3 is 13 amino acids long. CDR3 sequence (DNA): TGTGCCTGGAGTGTAGACAGGGCCAATGGCTACACCTTC. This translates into CAWSVDRANGYTF.

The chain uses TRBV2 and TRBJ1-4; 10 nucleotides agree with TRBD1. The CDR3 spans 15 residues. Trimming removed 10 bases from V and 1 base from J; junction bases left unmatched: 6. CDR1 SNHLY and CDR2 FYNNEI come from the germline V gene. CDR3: CAIGQGDVTNEKLFF. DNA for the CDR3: TGTGCCATCGGACAGGGGGACGTAACTAATGAAAAACTGTTTTTT.

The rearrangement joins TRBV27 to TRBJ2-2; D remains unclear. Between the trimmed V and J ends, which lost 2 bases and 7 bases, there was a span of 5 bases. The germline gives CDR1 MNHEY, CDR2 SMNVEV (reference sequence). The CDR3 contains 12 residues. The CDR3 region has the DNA TGTGCCAGCAGTTTACCCGGCGGGGAGCTGTTTTTT. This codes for CASSLPGGELFF.

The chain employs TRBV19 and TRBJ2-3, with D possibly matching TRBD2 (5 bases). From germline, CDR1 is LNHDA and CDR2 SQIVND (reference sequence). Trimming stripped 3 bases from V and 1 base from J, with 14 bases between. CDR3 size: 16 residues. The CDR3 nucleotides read TGTGCCAGTAGTATTCGGTCATGGGAGCGCACAGATACGCAGTATTTT. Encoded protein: CASSIRSWERTDTQYF.

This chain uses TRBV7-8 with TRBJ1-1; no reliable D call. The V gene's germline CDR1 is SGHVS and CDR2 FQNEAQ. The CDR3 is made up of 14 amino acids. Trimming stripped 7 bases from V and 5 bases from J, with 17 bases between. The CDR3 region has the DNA TGTGCCAGCACCGAGGCCGGGATTCGTACTGAAGCTTTCTTT. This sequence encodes CASTEAGIRTEAFF.

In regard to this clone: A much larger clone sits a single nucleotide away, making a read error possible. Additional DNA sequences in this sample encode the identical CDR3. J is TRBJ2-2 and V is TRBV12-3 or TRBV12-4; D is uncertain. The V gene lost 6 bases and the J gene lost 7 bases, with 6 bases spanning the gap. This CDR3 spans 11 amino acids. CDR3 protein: CASSSSGELFF. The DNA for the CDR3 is TGTGCCAGCAGCTCGAGCGGGGAGCTGTTTTTT.

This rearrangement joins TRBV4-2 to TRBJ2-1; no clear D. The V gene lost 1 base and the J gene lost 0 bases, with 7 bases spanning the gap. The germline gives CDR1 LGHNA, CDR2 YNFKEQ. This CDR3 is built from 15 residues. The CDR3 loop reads CASSQGSISYNEQFF. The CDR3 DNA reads TGTGCCAGCAGCCAAGGTTCCATCTCCTACAATGAGCAGTTCTTC.

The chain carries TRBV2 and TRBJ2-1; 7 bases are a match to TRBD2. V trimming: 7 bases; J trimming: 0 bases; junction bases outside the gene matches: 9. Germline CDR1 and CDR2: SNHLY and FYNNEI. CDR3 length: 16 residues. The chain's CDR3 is CASIEELASSYNEQFF. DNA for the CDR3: TGTGCCAGCATTGAGGAACTAGCGAGCTCCTACAATGAGCAGTTCTTC.

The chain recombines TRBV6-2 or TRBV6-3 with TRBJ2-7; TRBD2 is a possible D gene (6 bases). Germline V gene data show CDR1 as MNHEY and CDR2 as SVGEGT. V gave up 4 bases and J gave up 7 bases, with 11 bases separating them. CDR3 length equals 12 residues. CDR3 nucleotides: TGTGCCAGCAGTTCCGATGCGGGGGAGCAGTACTTC. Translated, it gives CASSSDAGEQYF.

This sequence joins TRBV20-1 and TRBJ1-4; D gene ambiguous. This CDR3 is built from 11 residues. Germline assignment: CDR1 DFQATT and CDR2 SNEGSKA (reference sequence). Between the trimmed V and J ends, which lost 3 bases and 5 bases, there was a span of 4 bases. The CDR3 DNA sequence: TGCAGTGCTAGTAGCAATGAAAAACTGTTTTTT. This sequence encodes CSASSNEKLFF.

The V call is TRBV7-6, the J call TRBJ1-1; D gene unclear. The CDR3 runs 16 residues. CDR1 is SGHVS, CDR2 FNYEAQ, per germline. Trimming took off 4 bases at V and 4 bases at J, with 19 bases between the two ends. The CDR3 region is CASSSLRPGRGTEAFF. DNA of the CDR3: TGTGCCAGCAGCTCACTCCGCCCGGGTAGAGGCACTGAAGCTTTCTTT.

The CDR3 DNA sequence: TGCGCCAGCAGCCAAGGTAGCGGGGGGCGATTAGCGCTTGAGCAGTTCTTC. Translation gives CASSQGSGGRLALEQFF. The rearrangement links TRBV5-1 to TRBJ2-1; 10 bases agree with TRBD2. J lost 9 bases, V lost 4 bases, and 16 bases had no gene match. This CDR3 is built from 17 residues. Per germline, CDR1 SGHRS and CDR2 YFSETQ.

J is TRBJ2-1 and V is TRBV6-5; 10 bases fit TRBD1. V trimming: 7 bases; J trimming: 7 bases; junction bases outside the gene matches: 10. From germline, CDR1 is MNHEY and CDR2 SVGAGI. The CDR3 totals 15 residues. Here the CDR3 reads CASTKTGTGVNEQFF. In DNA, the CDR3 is TGTGCCAGCACAAAAACCGGGACAGGGGTAAATGAGCAGTTCTTC.

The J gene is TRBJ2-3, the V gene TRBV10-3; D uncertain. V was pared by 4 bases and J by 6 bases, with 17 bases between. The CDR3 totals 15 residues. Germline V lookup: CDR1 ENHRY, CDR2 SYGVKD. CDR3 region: CAISGLSVSGDTQYF. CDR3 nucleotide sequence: TGTGCCATCAGTGGACTGTCAGTAAGTGGGGATACGCAGTATTTT.

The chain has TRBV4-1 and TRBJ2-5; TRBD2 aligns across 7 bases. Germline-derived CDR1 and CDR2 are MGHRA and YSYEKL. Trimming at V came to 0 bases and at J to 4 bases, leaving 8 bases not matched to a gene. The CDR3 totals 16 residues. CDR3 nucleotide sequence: TGCGCCAGCAGCCAAGATAGTGGGAGGGCCAGAGAGACCCAGTACTTC. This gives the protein CASSQDSGRARETQYF.